The 30 T cell receptor beta chains in this list originate from one sample, sequenced in a study of blood T cell repertoires in COVID-19. The method was immunoSEQ multiplex PCR; TCRdb's version includes in-frame clones alone and lacks a portion of them. The profile shows 40,000 to 50,000 clones, roughly 91% of them singletons. Sequencing was performed on peripheral blood. The receptors stem from a human donor in a cohort sampled during active COVID-19.

The chain joins TRBV7-9 to TRBJ2-2, with 7 bases fitting TRBD1. The junction had 5 bases not matched to a gene; V was cut back by 4 bases and J by 0 bases. This CDR3 region has 16 residues. Germline V gene data show CDR1 as SEHNR and CDR2 as FQNEAQ (reference sequence). The CDR3: CASSSTDRANTGELFF. CDR3 DNA sequence: TGTGCCAGCAGCTCCACCGACAGGGCGAACACCGGGGAGCTGTTTTTT.

CDR3 amino acids: CASSLDPTNMNTEAFF. The CDR3 DNA is TGCGCCAGCAGCTTGGACCCCACTAACATGAACACTGAAGCTTTCTTT. The V gene is TRBV5-1, the J gene TRBJ1-1; D remains ambiguous. V lost 0 bases to trimming and J lost 0 bases, with 12 bases between them. Germline CDR1 and CDR2: SGHRS and YFSETQ. This CDR3 has 16 residues.

The count of this clone is one. The chain combines TRBV28 with TRBJ1-1; D unresolved. The CDR3 has 12 residues. Germline V gene lookup returns CDR1 MDHEN and CDR2 SYDVKM. Trimming took off 3 bases at V and 3 bases at J, with 5 bases between the two ends. CDR3 sequence reads: CASSFLYTEAFF. DNA of the CDR3: TGTGCCAGCAGTTTTCTATACACTGAAGCTTTCTTT.

V is TRBV28 and J is TRBJ1-2, with 8 positions matching TRBD1. V lost 4 bases and J lost 4; bases outside the gene matches: 8. CDR1 MDHEN and CDR2 SYDVKM come from the germline V gene. This CDR3 spans 15 amino acids. The CDR3 nucleotides read TGTGCCAGCAGTTGGCAGGGGGCAGTCGGCTATGGCTACACCTTC. This sequence encodes CASSWQGAVGYGYTF.

The J gene is TRBJ2-6, the V gene TRBV12-5, with D possibly matching TRBD2 (6 bases). Germline loops: CDR1 LGHNT, CDR2 FRNRAP. The length of the CDR3 is 14 residues. The ends were cut back, 9 bases at V and 4 bases at J, with 13 bases in the middle. Written as DNA, the CDR3 is TGTGCTAGCAGGGACTGGGGCGGGGCCAACGTCCTGACTTTC. Its translation is CASRDWGGANVLTF.

This chain links TRBV15 with TRBJ2-5; a possible D gene is TRBD1 (5 bases). CDR3 length: 15 amino acids. V was pared by 1 base and J by 3 bases, with 12 bases between. Germline CDR1 reads LNHNV; CDR2 reads YYDKDF (reference sequence). The CDR3 protein is CATSRGPQGKETQYF. CDR3 bases: TGTGCCACCAGCAGAGGACCCCAGGGTAAAGAGACCCAGTACTTC.

The chain couples TRBV12-5 to TRBJ1-3; 7 bases align to TRBD1. V was clipped by 0 bases and J by 9 bases; unmatched bases: 11. The CDR3 is 16 residues long. Germline V gives CDR1 LGHNT, CDR2 FRNRAP. In DNA, the CDR3 is TGTGCTAGTGGTTTGGTTACAGGGGCTACACAAACCACCATATATTTT. It translates to CASGLVTGATQTTIYF.

The V and J genes are TRBV2 and TRBJ2-2; TRBD1 matches 11 bases. CDR3 length: 16 amino acids. After removal of 7 bases from V and 5 bases from J, the junction contained 9 bases not matched to a gene. The germline V gene has CDR1 SNHLY and CDR2 FYNNEI. The CDR3 DNA is TGTGCCAGCATTTCTGGGACAGGGGGTCTTACCGGGGAGCTGTTTTTT. Translated, it gives CASISGTGGLTGELFF.

The chain is built from TRBV11-2 and TRBJ2-5, with a possible D match to TRBD1 (5 bases). The germline gives CDR1 SGHAT, CDR2 FQNNGV. V was pared by 4 bases and J by 3 bases, with 21 bases between. This CDR3 has 17 amino acids. The CDR3 here is CASSSYRQRSSKETQYF. CDR3 sequence (DNA): TGTGCCAGCAGCTCCTACAGACAGAGGAGTTCCAAAGAGACCCAGTACTTC.

The chain is built from TRBV30 and TRBJ2-7; 10 nucleotides line up with TRBD2. CDR3 length: 13 amino acids. V lost 2 bases, J lost 6 bases, and 4 bases stayed unmatched. The germline gives CDR1 GTSNPN, CDR2 SVGIG (reference sequence). In DNA form, the CDR3 reads TGTGCCTGGAGTAGCGGGAGGGCCTCCGAGCAGTACTTC. It codes for CAWSSGRASEQYF.

This clone showed up just once. The chain recombines TRBV10-3 with TRBJ2-1; TRBD2 matches at 9 bases. CDR1 and CDR2 from the germline V gene are ENHRY and SYGVKD. J gave up 6 bases and V 8 bases, and 5 bases lay outside the gene matches. This CDR3 spans 13 amino acids. DNA of the CDR3: TGTGCCATCGGGGCTAGCGGGGCCAATGAGCAGTTCTTC. Amino acid sequence: CAIGASGANEQFF.

This sequence joins TRBV10-1 and TRBJ2-7; TRBD2 aligns across 11 bases. J was trimmed by 3 bases and V by 3 bases; bases with no gene match: 10. Germline V gene lookup returns CDR1 WNHNN and CDR2 SYGVQD (reference sequence). This CDR3 region has 17 residues. CDR3 DNA sequence: TGCGCCAGCAGTGAATTCGTAGCGGGAGGGCTCGGCTACGAGCAGTACTTC. Residues: CASSEFVAGGLGYEQYF.

The rearrangement links TRBV10-1 to TRBJ2-7, with 9 bases identical to TRBD2. This CDR3 comprises 15 residues. Germline V CDR1 and CDR2: WNHNN, SYGVQD (reference sequence). J gave up 2 bases and V 5 bases, and 7 bases lay outside the gene matches. In nucleotides, the CDR3 is TGCGCCAGCAGTCGGGGGCGCGGGAGGGCCTACGAGCAGTACTTC. Translation gives CASSRGRGRAYEQYF.

V usage is TRBV5-6 and J usage is TRBJ2-1; D is unclear. The CDR3 spans 13 residues. Trimming removed 0 bases from V and 6 bases from J, with 7 bases in between. CDR1 and CDR2 from the germline V gene are SGHDT and YYEEEE. The CDR3: CASSLAHSNEQFF. In DNA form, the CDR3 reads TGTGCCAGCAGCTTGGCCCACTCCAATGAGCAGTTCTTC.

The rearrangement links TRBV10-3 to TRBJ2-5; perhaps TRBD1 as D (6 bases). Germline assignment: CDR1 ENHRY and CDR2 SYGVKD. This CDR3 spans 15 amino acids. Trimming shortened V by 2 bases and J by 2 bases, and 12 bases separated the two germline ends. CDR3 region: CAISEPGQPQETQYF. CDR3 nucleotide sequence: TGTGCCATCAGTGAGCCGGGACAACCTCAAGAGACCCAGTACTTC.

The genes are TRBV28 and TRBJ2-2; 10 nucleotides align to TRBD2. The CDR3 loop spans 19 amino acids. V lost 6 bases and J lost 0; bases outside the gene matches: 13. Per germline, CDR1 MDHEN and CDR2 SYDVKM. CDR3 coding DNA: TGTGCCAGCAGCCTGTCCGGGACTAGCGTAGACGCGAACACCGGGGAGCTGTTTTTT. Translating it yields CASSLSGTSVDANTGELFF.

The V and J genes are TRBV2 and TRBJ1-5; D remains unclear. V was trimmed by 4 bases and J by 11 bases, leaving 18 bases between them. There are 14 residues in the CDR3. From germline, CDR1 is SNHLY and CDR2 FYNNEI. CDR3 sequence: CASSGSVQALSQHF. The CDR3, as DNA: TGTGCCAGCAGTGGATCTGTTCAGGCCCTGTCCCAGCATTTT.

CDR3 DNA sequence: TGTGCCAGCAGCCAAAAGGGACACCGGGTAGAAAAACTGTTTTTT. Protein sequence: CASSQKGHRVEKLFF. The chain combines TRBV21-1 with TRBJ1-4; TRBD1 is taken as the D call from the table, unchecked against the DNA. TRBV21-1 is a pseudogene. The CDR3 has 15 residues.

This chain's CDR3 is CASSSRTSLTDTQYF. CDR3 nucleotide sequence: TGCGCCAGCAGCTCGCGGACTAGCCTCACAGATACGCAGTATTTT. The chain recombines TRBV5-1 with TRBJ2-3, with 8 bases that match TRBD2. The CDR3 is 15 residues long. With 3 bases clipped from V and 2 bases from J, the junction kept 5 bases outside the gene matches. The V gene's germline CDR1 is SGHRS and CDR2 YFSETQ.

This clone was found once. This rearrangement joins TRBV27 to TRBJ2-7, with D maybe TRBD1 (7 bases). Per germline, CDR1 MNHEY and CDR2 SMNVEV (reference sequence). The CDR3 sequence is 16 residues long. V was clipped by 0 bases and J by 0 bases, with 12 bases between them. CDR3 DNA: TGTGCCAGCAGTTTATCCGCGGGACAGTCCTCCTACGAGCAGTACTTC. Its protein product is CASSLSAGQSSYEQYF.

V and J are TRBV28 and TRBJ2-7; a weak D match, TRBD2 (6 bases). The ends were cut back, 10 bases at V and 5 bases at J, with 18 bases in the middle. The germline gives CDR1 MDHEN, CDR2 SYDVKM. This CDR3 is built from 13 residues. This CDR3 is CANSLTRDDEQYF. The DNA for the CDR3 is TGTGCCAACAGCCTGACTAGGGACGACGAGCAGTACTTC.

This clone was seen a handful of times. The chain uses TRBV19 and TRBJ2-1; TRBD2 matches 11 bases. CDR1 is LNHDA, CDR2 SQIVND, per germline (reference sequence). The CDR3 is 17 amino acids. Trimming removed 5 bases from V and 9 bases from J; junction bases left unmatched: 15. The CDR3 region is CASSPTSGTHEKVEQFF. The CDR3 DNA follows: TGTGCCAGTAGTCCGACTAGCGGGACCCACGAAAAGGTTGAGCAGTTCTTC. Based on the CDR3 plus reference TRBV19 and TRBJ2-1, the full variable domain is DGGITQSPKYLFRKEGQNVTLSCEQNLNHDAMYWYRQDPGQGLRLIYYSQIVNDFQKGDIAEGYSVSREKKESFPLTVTSAQKNPTAFYLCASSPTSGTHEKVEQFFGPGTRLTVL.

V and J are TRBV19 and TRBJ2-1; a possible D gene is TRBD2 (6 bases). Germline loops: CDR1 LNHDA, CDR2 SQIVND (reference sequence). V gave up 5 bases and J gave up 9 bases, with 11 bases separating them. This CDR3 is 12 amino acids long. CDR3 DNA: TGTGCCAGTAGTCTTGGCGGGATTGAGCAGTTCTTC. Translating it yields CASSLGGIEQFF.

This clone has only one observation. The V and J genes are TRBV7-9 and TRBJ2-7; no definite D call. CDR1 is SEHNR, CDR2 FQNEAQ, per germline (reference sequence). Trimming took 1 base from V and 6 from J, leaving 7 bases between them. This CDR3 comprises 12 residues. CDR3 sequence reads: CASSLGTREQYF. The CDR3 nucleotides are TGTGCCAGCAGCTTAGGTACGCGCGAGCAGTACTTC.

The V call is TRBV6-1, the J call TRBJ1-3; 8 nucleotides match TRBD1. J gave up 8 bases and V 1 base, and 4 bases lay outside the gene matches. The CDR3 totals 14 residues. Germline loops: CDR1 MNHNS, CDR2 SASEGT. CDR3 DNA sequence: TGTGCCAGCAGTGAAGTGAACAGGGGGGACACCATATATTTT. It specifies CASSEVNRGDTIYF.

V and J are TRBV11-1 and TRBJ1-2; a weak D match, TRBD1 (5 bases). The CDR3 covers 14 residues. Trimming stripped 5 bases from V and 2 bases from J, with 12 bases between. Germline V CDR1 and CDR2: SGHAT, FQDESV (reference sequence). CDR3 region: CASSPVAGNYGYTF. CDR3 DNA sequence: TGTGCCAGCAGCCCCGTCGCAGGGAACTATGGCTACACCTTC.

The V call is TRBV4-1, the J call TRBJ1-3; 7 positions match TRBD1. The CDR3 contains 15 residues. Germline CDR1 is MGHRA and CDR2 is YSYEKL. Unmatched junction bases numbered 6, after V lost 3 bases and J lost 4 bases. The CDR3 DNA sequence: TGCGCCAGCAGCCATGGGACAGCGGCCGGAAACACCATATATTTT. It yields the protein CASSHGTAAGNTIYF.

With respect to this clone: Other nucleotide sequences in the sample specify the same CDR3. The chain carries TRBV7-2 and TRBJ2-7, with D possibly being TRBD1 (6 bases). The CDR3 spans 12 residues. Per germline, CDR1 SGHTA and CDR2 FQGNSA. V was trimmed by 3 bases and J by 4 bases, leaving 7 bases between them. The CDR3 DNA is TGTGCCAGCAGCTTGCAGGGGTACGAGCAGTACTTC. This gives the protein CASSLQGYEQYF.

The chain combines TRBV2 with TRBJ1-4; possible D gene TRBD1, 6 bases. V was trimmed by 6 bases and J by 0 bases, leaving 14 bases between them. The length of the CDR3 is 16 residues. Germline V gene lookup returns CDR1 SNHLY and CDR2 FYNNEI. This CDR3 is CASSPDRTATNEKLFF. DNA for the CDR3: TGTGCCAGCAGCCCGGACCGGACAGCAACTAATGAAAAACTGTTTTTT.

The chain has TRBV7-9 and TRBJ2-1, with D maybe TRBD2 (6 bases). Germline CDR1 and CDR2: SEHNR and FQNEAQ (reference sequence). The length of the CDR3 is 17 residues. V lost 2 bases and J 4 bases, leaving 18 bases between the germline ends. The CDR3 region is CASSLRDSQRAYNEQFF. The CDR3 DNA is TGTGCCAGCAGCTTACGGGACTCGCAACGGGCTTACAATGAGCAGTTCTTC.